Described below is a single TCR beta chain sequence and its context. Its antigen is not identified. The data stem from a study of cytomegalovirus exposure and HLA in healthy donors. The CDR3 spans 15 residues. Germline V CDR1 and CDR2: PRHDT, FYEKMQ (reference sequence). The V gene lost 4 bases and the J gene lost 1 base, with 8 bases spanning the gap. PCR involved 60 Vbeta and 13 Jbeta primers. Clones were read by immunoSEQ multiplex PCR, and TCRdb kept only the in-frame ones, dropping some. This table lists 200,000 or so clones. Study-wide results and caveats: TCR sequences were mostly rare, though some public TCRs occurred in many donors. The only immune exposure information that was available was CMV serostatus.

The sequence derives from a boy aged 10-17 years in good health and CMV-seronegative. What was sequenced was PBMCs. The chain recombines TRBV13 with TRBJ2-6; D may be TRBD1 (6 bases). This CDR3 reads CASSYGTSGANVLTF. The CDR3 DNA sequence: TGTGCCAGCAGCTACGGGACATCTGGGGCCAACGTCCTGACTTTC. The entire variable domain, with the rest obtained from reference TRBV13 and TRBJ2-6, is as follows: AAGVIQSPRHLIKEKRETATLKCYPIPRHDTVYWYQQGPGQDPQFLISFYEKMQSDKGSIPDRFSAQQFSDYHSELNMSSLELGDSALYFCASSYGTSGANVLTFGAGSRLTVL.